Presented here are 9 T cell receptor beta chains from one specimen sequenced in a study of regulatory T cells in long-lasting Graves disease. Sample time point: persistent/refractory GD, antithyroid drugs over 5 years with positive TRAb. After RNA was extracted from PBMCs, the TCR library was made from it. The TCR beta library used iRepertoire HTBI primers with Arm-PCR amplification of CDR3. TCRdb itself ran the multiplex PCR reads through MiXCR, one entry per CDR3 protein. The sample contains hundreds of thousands of distinct CDR3 sequences, roughly 21% of which appear only once. Sequenced here: peripheral blood mononuclear cells (PBMCs), sampled when the disease was refractory, from a patient treated with antithyroid drugs. The origin of the receptors is a female donor with Graves disease.

CDR3 nucleotides: TGCAGTGCTAGAGCGATTGGGGGGGGCAATGAGCAGTTCTTC. Protein sequence: CSARAIGGGNEQFF. The V gene is TRBV20-1, the J gene TRBJ2-1, with 7 bases identical to TRBD2. Per the germline V gene, CDR1 is DFQATT and CDR2 is SNEGSKA (reference sequence). Trimming at V came to 1 base and at J to 6 bases, leaving 6 bases not matched to a gene. CDR3 length equals 14 residues.

The chain carries TRBV6-1 and TRBJ1-4, with 9 bases matching TRBD1. Germline V gene sequence: CDR1 MNHNS, CDR2 SASEGT. The CDR3 extends over 15 amino acids. V dropped 8 bases and J dropped 3; count of bases not matched to a gene: 7. In DNA form, the CDR3 reads TGTGCCAGCGGCGACAGGGGGGAGGCTAATGAAAAACTGTTTTTT. Translating gives CASGDRGEANEKLFF.

The chain recombines TRBV27 with TRBJ2-7; 9 positions match TRBD1. The CDR3 has 15 residues. Germline CDR1 is MNHEY and CDR2 is SMNVEV (reference sequence). V was clipped by 4 bases and J by 4 bases; unmatched bases: 8. In DNA, the CDR3 is TGTGCCAGCAGTTCCGGACAGGGGCGGAGGTACGAGCAGTACTTC. Its translation is CASSSGQGRRYEQYF.

The rearrangement uses TRBV6-1 and TRBJ2-5, with 8 positions matching TRBD1. Per the germline V gene, CDR1 is MNHNS and CDR2 is SASEGT. J was trimmed by 3 bases and V by 5 bases; bases with no gene match: 8. The CDR3 consists of 15 residues. The CDR3 bases are TGTGCCAGCAGTCGCCCTCAGACAGGGGAAGAGACCCAGTACTTC. Encoded protein: CASSRPQTGEETQYF.

The J gene is TRBJ2-5, the V gene TRBV28, with 8 positions matching TRBD2. The germline CDR1 and CDR2 sequences are MDHEN and SYDVKM. V dropped 6 bases and J dropped 3; count of bases not matched to a gene: 27. The CDR3 totals 21 residues. The chain's CDR3 is CASSQDLGRWLTGGLEETQYF. CDR3 coding DNA: TGTGCCAGCAGCCAAGATTTGGGACGTTGGCTAACGGGAGGGTTGGAAGAGACCCAGTACTTC.

Only a few counts were recorded for this clonotype. The chain joins TRBV9 to TRBJ1-1, with 9 bases matching TRBD1. The germline CDR1 and CDR2 sequences are SGDLS and YYNGEE. The CDR3 loop spans 14 amino acids. Trimming took 9 bases from V and 1 from J; bases not matched to a gene: 7. For the CDR3, the DNA is TGTGCCAAAAACTGGGACAGGGCGAACACTGAAGCTTTCTTT. Translated: CAKNWDRANTEAFF.

This clonotype was seen only a few times. The gene calls are TRBV6-1 and TRBJ2-5; 7 bases match TRBD1. This CDR3 has 15 amino acids. Looked up from germline, CDR1 is MNHNS and CDR2 is SASEGT. V lost 6 bases to trimming and J lost 2 bases; unmatched junction nucleotides: 9. The CDR3 loop is CASSRRQGGQETQYF. The CDR3 DNA is TGTGCCAGCAGCCGCAGACAGGGTGGGCAAGAGACCCAGTACTTC.

Many counts were recorded for this clonotype. The chain uses TRBV6-2 or TRBV6-3 and TRBJ1-5; 9 nucleotides match TRBD1. Trimming cost V 0 bases and J 3 bases; bases outside gene matches: 6. CDR3 length equals 17 residues. Germline V gene sequence: CDR1 MNHEY, CDR2 SVGEGT. The CDR3 nucleotides are TGTGCCAGCAGTTACTCGAAAGGGACAGGGTACAATCAGCCCCAGCATTTT. Residues: CASSYSKGTGYNQPQHF.

This clonotype was seen ten or more times. This chain links TRBV20-1 with TRBJ2-5; D is unclear. Trimming stripped 2 bases from V and 5 bases from J, with 6 bases between. The CDR3 runs 11 residues. Germline values: CDR1 DFQATT, CDR2 SNEGSKA (reference sequence). The CDR3 reads CSARNVETQYF. In DNA, the CDR3 is TGCAGTGCTAGAAACGTCGAGACCCAGTACTTC.